A single sample is the source of the 14 T cell receptor beta chains below, sequenced in a study of blood T cell repertoires in COVID-19 (dated by TCRdb to the early 2020s). Library construction relied on the immunoSEQ multiplex PCR assay. Held by TCRdb, this immuneACCESS table contains in-frame sequences only and omits some clones. Under half of the omission traces to an unresolved V gene where checked; the cause of the rest is unknown. This sample comprises approximately 70,000 clones, about 85% of them detected only once. The ten largest clonotypes hold about 4% of the sample. Source material: peripheral blood. The origin of the receptors is a man between 65 and 79 years old with active COVID-19.

The chain joins TRBV4-2 to TRBJ2-3; 9 bases align to TRBD1. The CDR3 has 15 residues. Trimming cost V 3 bases and J 1 base; bases outside gene matches: 2. Germline V CDR1 and CDR2: LGHNA, YNFKEQ. CDR3 loop: CASSQGDRGTDTQYF. Written as DNA, the CDR3 is TGTGCCAGCAGCCAGGGGGACAGGGGCACAGATACGCAGTATTTT.

The chain joins TRBV28 to TRBJ1-2; 7 positions match TRBD1. This CDR3 is 14 amino acids long. Trimming cost V 0 bases and J 4 bases; bases outside gene matches: 2. The germline V gene has CDR1 MDHEN and CDR2 SYDVKM. The CDR3 DNA is TGTGCCAGCAGTTTATGGACAGGGTCCTATGGCTACACCTTC. It specifies CASSLWTGSYGYTF.

V is TRBV2 and J is TRBJ2-3; 7 bases are shared with TRBD2. CDR3 length: 16 residues. Germline-derived CDR1 and CDR2 are SNHLY and FYNNEI. Trimming at V came to 6 bases and at J to 0 bases, leaving 9 bases not matched to a gene. The CDR3 here is CASSSQGRASTDTQYF. Here the CDR3 DNA reads TGTGCCAGCAGCTCCCAAGGGAGGGCTAGCACAGATACGCAGTATTTT.

The chain has TRBV7-9 and TRBJ1-1; tentative D call: TRBD1 (5 bases). CDR3 size: 13 residues. The V end lost 10 bases, the J end lost 3 bases, and 15 bases lay between the germline ends. Per germline, CDR1 SEHNR and CDR2 FQNEAQ (reference sequence). CDR3 region: CATQRGGDTEAFF. CDR3 in DNA: TGTGCCACCCAGCGGGGGGGGGACACTGAAGCTTTCTTT.

The CDR3 DNA reads as TGTGCCACCCGGGGGACGTCGGGCAATCAGCCCCAGCATTTT. Translating gives CATRGTSGNQPQHF. The chain is built from TRBV10-3 and TRBJ1-5; possibly TRBD1 for D (5 bases). Trimming left V 10 bases short and J 2 bases short, with 15 bases between. Germline values: CDR1 ENHRY, CDR2 SYGVKD. This CDR3 spans 14 amino acids.

V usage is TRBV6-2 or TRBV6-3 and J usage is TRBJ2-7; 7 bases match TRBD2. Germline V gene lookup returns CDR1 MNHEY and CDR2 SVGEGT. This CDR3 has 15 residues. V lost 0 bases to trimming and J lost 0 bases; unmatched junction nucleotides: 2. CDR3 amino acids: CASSYSGGSSYEQYF. Written as DNA, the CDR3 is TGTGCCAGCAGTTACTCCGGCGGGAGCTCCTACGAGCAGTACTTC.

This rearrangement joins TRBV29-1 to TRBJ1-4; tentative D call: TRBD1 (6 bases). Germline V gene data show CDR1 as SQVTM and CDR2 as ANQGSEA. With 7 bases removed from V and 8 bases from J, the gap between germline ends came to 17 bases. The CDR3 sequence is 13 residues long. The CDR3: CSAPGAGGEKLFF. Here the CDR3 DNA reads TGCAGCGCCCCGGGGGCGGGAGGGGAAAAACTGTTTTTT.

The V and J genes are TRBV3-1 (or the pseudogene TRBV3-2) and TRBJ2-2, with 8 bases identical to TRBD1. This CDR3 is 14 amino acids long. Germline loops: CDR1 LGHDT, CDR2 YNNKEL (reference sequence). Germline trimming cut 4 bases from V and 6 bases from J; bases unmatched to any gene: 4. This chain's CDR3 is CASSRGQGPGELFF. Written as DNA, the CDR3 is TGTGCCAGCAGCCGCGGACAGGGCCCCGGGGAGCTGTTTTTT.

V usage is TRBV5-6 and J usage is TRBJ2-5, with 9 bases lining up with TRBD1. The CDR3 has 16 amino acids. J was trimmed by 5 bases and V by 2 bases; bases with no gene match: 10. The germline CDR1 and CDR2 sequences are SGHDT and YYEEEE. CDR3 protein: CASSFPGGTGRETQYF. The CDR3 DNA reads TGTGCCAGCAGCTTCCCTGGCGGGACAGGGCGGGAGACCCAGTACTTC.

V usage is TRBV6-1 and J usage is TRBJ2-2; a weak D match, TRBD1 (5 bases). Germline V gene data show CDR1 as MNHNS and CDR2 as SASEGT. V lost 1 base and J lost 6, with 12 bases in between. The CDR3 consists of 15 residues. The DNA for the CDR3 is TGTGCCAGCAGTGAAGGAGGCAGGGTGGCCGGGGAGCTGTTTTTT. Translating gives CASSEGGRVAGELFF.

This chain uses TRBV19 with TRBJ1-5, with TRBD1 as a possible D gene (6 bases). V lost 6 bases to trimming and J lost 5 bases, with 14 bases between them. CDR3 size: 14 residues. CDR1 and CDR2 from the germline V gene are LNHDA and SQIVND (reference sequence). CDR3: CASRKRGFDQPQHF. CDR3 coding DNA: TGTGCCAGTAGGAAAAGGGGGTTTGATCAGCCCCAGCATTTT.

This sequence joins TRBV30 and TRBJ2-3, with D possibly being TRBD2 (5 bases). Trimming removed 4 bases at V and 8 bases at J, with 22 bases between. Germline V gene lookup returns CDR1 GTSNPN and CDR2 SVGIG (reference sequence). The CDR3 covers 15 residues. The CDR3 DNA reads as TGTGCCTGGACCGGCGGGCCCTCCGGCGGAGTTACGCAGTATTTT. Translated: CAWTGGPSGGVTQYF.

The chain combines TRBV5-6 with TRBJ1-5, with 7 bases fitting TRBD1. Germline V gene lookup returns CDR1 SGHDT and CDR2 YYEEEE. The V and J ends lost 4 bases and 3 bases, in that order; junction bases with no gene match: 7. The CDR3 contains 15 residues. In DNA form, the CDR3 reads TGTGCCAGCAGCGCCAAACAGGGGCCCAATCAGCCCCAGCATTTT. Its translation: CASSAKQGPNQPQHF.

The chain couples TRBV29-1 to TRBJ2-5; 8 bases match TRBD2. The CDR3 loop spans 13 amino acids. From germline, CDR1 is SQVTM and CDR2 ANQGSEA. Trimming took 6 bases from V and 4 from J; bases not matched to a gene: 7. The CDR3: CSVGGGRGETQYF. DNA of the CDR3: TGCAGCGTCGGGGGGGGCCGGGGAGAGACCCAGTACTTC. The full variable domain, completed using reference TRBV29-1 and TRBJ2-5, is SAVISQKPSRDICQRGTSLTIQCQVDSQVTMMFWYRQQPGQSLTLIATANQGSEATYESGFVIDKFPISRPNLTFSTLTVSNMSPEDSSIYLCSVGGGRGETQYFGPGTRLLVL.